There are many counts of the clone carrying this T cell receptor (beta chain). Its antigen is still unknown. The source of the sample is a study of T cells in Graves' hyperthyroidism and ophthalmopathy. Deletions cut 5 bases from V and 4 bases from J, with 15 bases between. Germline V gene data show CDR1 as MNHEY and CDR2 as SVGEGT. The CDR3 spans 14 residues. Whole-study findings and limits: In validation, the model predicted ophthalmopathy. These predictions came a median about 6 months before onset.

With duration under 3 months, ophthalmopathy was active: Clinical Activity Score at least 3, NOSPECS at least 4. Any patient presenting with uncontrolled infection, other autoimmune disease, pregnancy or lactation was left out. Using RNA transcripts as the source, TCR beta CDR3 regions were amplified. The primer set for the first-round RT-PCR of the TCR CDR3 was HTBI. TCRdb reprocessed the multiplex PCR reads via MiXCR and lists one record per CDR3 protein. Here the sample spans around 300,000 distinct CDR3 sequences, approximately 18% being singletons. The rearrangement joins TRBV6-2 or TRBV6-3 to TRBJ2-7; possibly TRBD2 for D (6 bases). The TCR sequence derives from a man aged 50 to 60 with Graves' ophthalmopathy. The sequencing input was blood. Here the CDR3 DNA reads TGTGCCAGCAGTCCGATCGGGACTCTATACGAGCAGTACTTC. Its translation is CASSPIGTLYEQYF.